This is a list of T cell receptor beta chains from one sample in a study of identical twins. MiXCR was run by TCRdb on the 5' RACE reads, yielding one entry per CDR3 protein. The sample has 300,000 to 400,000 distinct CDR3 sequences, over 9% seen once. The same sample was also studied in work on yellow fever vaccine responses in identical twins.

Sequenced: CD8+ T cells sorted from blood. Receptor source: a young woman in good health. CDR3s include the opening cysteine and the closing phenylalanine or tryptophan. The D gene is left open where the match is weak. Some rows have no size entry. The others give once, few or many, or a class for an expanded clone.

j_call v_call clone_size d_call cdr3_aa cdr3_nt
TRBJ2-7 TRBV12-5 - TRBD2 CASGLVRSGSKGEQYF TGTGCTAGTGGTTTGGTACGGAGCGGGAGTAAGGGGGAGCAGTACTTC
TRBJ1-2 TRBV20-1 - TRBD1 CSAYRTGGYGYTF TGCAGTGCCTATCGGACAGGGGGTTATGGCTACACCTTC
TRBJ1-5 TRBV6-1 many TRBD1 CASRAGQGYQPQHF TGTGCCAGCAGAGCGGGACAGGGGTATCAGCCCCAGCATTTT
TRBJ1-2 TRBV3-1 many - CASSQRYGIYGYTF TGTGCCAGCAGCCAACGGTACGGGATCTATGGCTACACCTTC
TRBJ2-1 TRBV28 - TRBD2 CASSVERGGRYNEQFF TGTGCCAGCAGTGTTGAGCGGGGGGGCCGTTACAATGAGCAGTTCTTC
TRBJ2-1 TRBV5-1 few - CASSLTGHLNEQFF TGCGCCAGCAGCTTAACAGGTCACCTCAATGAGCAGTTCTTC
TRBJ1-5 TRBV3-1 few - CASSPAGWDQPQHF TGTGCCAGCAGCCCCGCAGGATGGGATCAGCCCCAGCATTTT
TRBJ1-1 TRBV12-3/TRBV12-4 - - CASSRAGLNTEAFF TGTGCCAGCAGTCGAGCAGGGTTGAACACTGAAGCTTTCTTT
TRBJ1-1 TRBV2 few TRBD1 CASRDPGQMNTEAFF TGTGCCAGCAGAGACCCGGGACAGATGAACACTGAAGCTTTCTTT
TRBJ2-1 TRBV6-5 few TRBD2 CASSYGSSGGYNEQFF TGTGCCAGCAGTTACGGGTCTAGCGGGGGGTACAATGAGCAGTTCTTC
TRBJ2-7 TRBV25-1 few TRBD2 CASSEYLHGEGDPYEQYF TGTGCCAGCAGTGAATATCTGCACGGGGAGGGCGATCCTTACGAGCAGTACTTC
TRBJ2-1 TRBV27 - - CASSIQSSYNEQFF TGTGCCAGCAGTATCCAAAGCTCCTACAATGAGCAGTTCTTC
TRBJ2-1 TRBV6-5 once - CASSLTRGRTNEQFF TGTGCCAGCAGCTTAACAAGGGGCCGAACGAATGAGCAGTTCTTC
TRBJ2-1 TRBV4-2 few TRBD2 CASSQASGNYNEQFF TGTGCCAGCAGCCAAGCTAGCGGGAACTACAATGAGCAGTTCTTC
TRBJ2-5 TRBV6-2/TRBV6-3 many TRBD2 CASSPTSGGGETQYF TGTGCCAGCAGCCCCACTAGCGGGGGGGGAGAGACCCAGTACTTC
TRBJ2-1 TRBV3-1 - - CASSQGLEGHNEQFF TGTGCCAGCAGCCAAGGCTTAGAGGGGCACAATGAGCAGTTCTTC